The clone carrying this T cell receptor beta chain has just a few counts. Antigen unknown. The ends were cut back, 0 bases at V and 3 bases at J, with 17 bases in the middle. The V gene's germline CDR1 is SGHAT and CDR2 FQNNGV. The CDR3 loop spans 17 amino acids. Treatment indicated: oral pan-JAK inhibitor, 5-10 mg twice daily. This record belongs to a study of CD8+ T cells in alopecia areata. About the research overall: Tofacitinib ran for 6 to 18 months before 6 months off drug. Study-wide findings and caveats: Normal scalp showed lower clonality than lesional scalp, especially alopecia totalis/universalis.

RNA was isolated and reverse transcribed to cDNA, the sequencing template. Measured with immunoSEQ multiplex PCR; TCRdb has only the in-frame clones, and not every one. The table shows more than 140,000 clones, with about 85% occurring only once. The clonotype comes from a human donor with alopecia areata. This specimen was CD8+ T cells sorted from blood, taken at week 4, from a patient treated with tofacitinib. The chain combines TRBV11-2 with TRBJ2-5; possible D gene TRBD1, 6 bases. CDR3 nucleotide sequence: TGTGCCAGCAGCTTAGACCTAAACCCCTCAGGGGAAGAGACCCAGTACTTC. It is translated as CASSLDLNPSGEETQYF.